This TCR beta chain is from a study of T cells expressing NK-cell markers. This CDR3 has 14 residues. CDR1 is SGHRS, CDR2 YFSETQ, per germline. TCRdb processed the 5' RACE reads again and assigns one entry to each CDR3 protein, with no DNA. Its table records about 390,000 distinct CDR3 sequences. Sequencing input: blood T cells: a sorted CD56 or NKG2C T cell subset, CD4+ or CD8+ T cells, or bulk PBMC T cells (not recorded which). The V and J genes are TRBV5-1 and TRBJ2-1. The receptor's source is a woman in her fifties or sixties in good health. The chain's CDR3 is CASSLGPAYNEQFF.